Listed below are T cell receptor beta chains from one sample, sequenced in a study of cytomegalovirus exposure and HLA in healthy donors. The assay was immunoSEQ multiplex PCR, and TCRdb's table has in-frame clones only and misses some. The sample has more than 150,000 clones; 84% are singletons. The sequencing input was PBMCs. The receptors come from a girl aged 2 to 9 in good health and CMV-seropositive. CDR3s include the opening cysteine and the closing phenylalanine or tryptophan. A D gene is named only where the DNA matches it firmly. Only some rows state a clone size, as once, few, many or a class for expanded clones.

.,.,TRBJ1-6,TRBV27,CASSLVGTVSSPLHF,TGTGCCAGCAGTTTAGTGGGCACGGTGAGCTCACCCCTCCACTTT
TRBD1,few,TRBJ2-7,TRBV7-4,CASSFGQGDEQYF,TGTGCCAGCAGCTTTGGACAGGGGGACGAGCAGTACTTC
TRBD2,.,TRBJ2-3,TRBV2,CASIGGGTDTQYF,TGTGCCAGCATTGGGGGGGGGACAGATACGCAGTATTTT
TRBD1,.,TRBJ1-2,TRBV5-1,CASSLDRGGDYGYTF,TGCGCCAGCAGCTTGGACAGGGGTGGGGACTATGGCTACACCTTC
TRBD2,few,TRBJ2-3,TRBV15,CATELSGGTDTQYF,TGTGCCACCGAACTTAGCGGGGGGACAGATACGCAGTATTTT
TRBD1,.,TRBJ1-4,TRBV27,CASSPDREGEKLFF,TGTGCCAGCAGCCCCGACAGGGAAGGCGAAAAACTGTTTTTT
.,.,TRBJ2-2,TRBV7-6,CASSLRTGVGELFF,TGTGCCAGCAGCTTAAGGACGGGAGTCGGGGAGCTGTTTTTT
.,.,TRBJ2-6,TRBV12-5,CASGPIPSGSGANVLTF,TGTGCTAGTGGCCCGATCCCTTCGGGGTCTGGGGCCAACGTCCTGACTTTC
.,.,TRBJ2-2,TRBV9,CASSDRNGGSGELFF,TGTGCCAGCAGTGACAGGAACGGGGGGTCCGGGGAGCTGTTTTTT
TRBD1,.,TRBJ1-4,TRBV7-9,CASSLGQAEKLFF,TGTGCCAGCAGCTTGGGACAGGCTGAAAAACTGTTTTTT
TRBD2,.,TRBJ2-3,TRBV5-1,CASRISPPSGRGGDTQYF,TGCGCCAGCAGGATTTCCCCCCCGAGCGGGAGGGGAGGAGATACGCAGTATTTT
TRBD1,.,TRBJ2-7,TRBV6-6,CASSGYGTAYEQYF,TGTGCCAGCAGCGGATACGGGACAGCCTACGAGCAGTACTTC
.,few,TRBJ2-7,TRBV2,CASRGPSSYEQYF,TGTGCCAGCAGGGGGCCCAGTTCCTACGAGCAGTACTTC